These T cell receptor beta chains were read from a single sample in a study of shared clonotypes between healthy human individuals. Using immunoSEQ multiplex PCR, the repertoire was profiled, and TCRdb retains in-frame clones only, with some absent. The sample comprises about 470,000 clones, 79% of which are singletons, and around 14% rests with the top ten. Sequenced input: PBMCs. The receptors were gathered from a woman between 40 and 55 years old in good health. Some clones in this sample may be carry-over from other donors' samples. Both conserved end residues are part of each CDR3. The D gene is left open where the match is weak. Expanded clones are given a class, and other clones once, few, many or no size at all.

v_call	d_call	clone_size	j_call	cdr3_aa	cdr3_nt
TRBV5-6	NA	NA	TRBJ2-7	CASSLGRSGEQYF	TGTGCCAGCAGCTTGGGACGGTCGGGGGAGCAGTACTTC
TRBV4-2	NA	NA	TRBJ2-1	CASSQDQDSPYNEQFF	TGTGCCAGCAGCCAAGACCAGGACAGTCCCTACAATGAGCAGTTCTTC
TRBV4-1	TRBD2	NA	TRBJ2-1	CASSQVGSGRAREQFF	TGCGCCAGCAGCCAAGTGGGTAGCGGGAGGGCCAGGGAGCAGTTCTTC
TRBV27	NA	NA	TRBJ1-1	CASSLSGANTEAFF	TGTGCCAGCAGTTTATCAGGGGCAAACACTGAAGCTTTCTTT
TRBV5-5	NA	NA	TRBJ2-7	CASSLVQGQRSYEQYF	TGTGCCAGCAGCTTGGTCCAAGGACAGCGCTCCTACGAGCAGTACTTC
TRBV28	TRBD1	NA	TRBJ2-5	CASRRRQGVRETQYF	TGTGCCAGCAGGAGGAGACAGGGCGTTAGGGAGACCCAGTACTTC
TRBV19	TRBD1	NA	TRBJ2-2	CASSMQVAGGTGELFF	TGTGCCAGTAGTATGCAGGTTGCAGGGGGAACCGGGGAGCTGTTTTTT
TRBV30	NA	NA	TRBJ1-1	CAWSQMLLNTEAFF	TGTGCCTGGAGTCAGATGTTACTGAACACTGAAGCTTTCTTT
TRBV10-3	NA	few	TRBJ2-1	CAIGRHNNEQFF	TGTGCCATCGGGAGACACAACAATGAGCAGTTCTTC
TRBV5-1	NA	NA	TRBJ2-7	CASSLGITLLEQYF	TGCGCCAGCAGCTTGGGGATCACGCTTCTGGAGCAGTACTTC
TRBV25-1	NA	NA	TRBJ2-7	CASSEIGGLEYF	TGTGCCAGCAGTGAAATCGGAGGGTTAGAGTACTTC
TRBV5-1	TRBD2	NA	TRBJ2-2	CASYGTSGVGTGELFF	TGCGCCAGCTACGGGACTAGCGGAGTCGGAACCGGGGAGCTGTTTTTT
TRBV7-9	NA	NA	TRBJ1-2	CASSLYREADGYTF	TGTGCCAGCAGCTTATACAGGGAGGCTGATGGCTACACCTTC
TRBV6-4	NA	few	TRBJ2-2	CASSLSNTGELFF	TGTGCCAGCAGTCTCTCTAACACCGGGGAGCTGTTTTTT